This T cell receptor (beta chain) was retrieved from a study of cytomegalovirus exposure and HLA in healthy donors. The PCR ran on 60 Vbeta and 13 Jbeta primers. Assay used: immunoSEQ multiplex PCR; TCRdb lists only in-frame clones, some missing. The sample lists more than 150,000 clones; approximately 82% were seen once. On this clone itself: Its antigen is as yet unknown.

CDR1 and CDR2 from the germline V gene are SEHNR and FQNEAQ (reference sequence). The CDR3 has 13 residues. V was cut by 3 bases and J by 4 bases, with 4 bases left in between. Donors in the study were healthy people who gave bone marrow. Study-wide results and limits: Further analysis, carried out later, found HLA-associated TCR beta chains more clonally expanded than equally common other chains. Later analysis suggested most CMV-associated TCR beta chains were HLA-restricted.

The origin of this receptor is a woman between 18 and 30 years old in good health and CMV-seropositive. Sequencing was performed on PBMCs. The V call is TRBV7-9, the J call TRBJ2-6; D remains ambiguous. CDR3: CASSLQGANVLTF. The CDR3 bases are TGTGCCAGCAGCTTGCAGGGGGCCAACGTCCTGACTTTC.